This TCR beta chain was identified during a study of T cell responses to AZD1222 COVID-19 vaccine. CDR3 length: 12 residues. Trimming took 6 bases from V and 9 from J, leaving 12 bases between them. Germline loops: CDR1 MNHEY, CDR2 SVGEGT. Study-level points and caveats: Along spike, vaccine-associated CD4 TCRs were found throughout, with dominance at 160-218 and 743-854. Repertoire sampling was restricted to post-peak T cell response timepoints. In a largely white British group with more females than males, clonal diversity was possibly underestimated.

Method: immunoSEQ multiplex PCR; TCRdb's copy keeps in-frame clones and lacks some. Of roughly 150,000 clones detected, around nine tenths appear once; the ten largest clones hold around 1.4%. This clone occurred once. Its specificity is unknown. This TCR derives from an adult in good health. The specimen was peripheral blood, collected on day 0 of AZD1222 vaccination. The gene calls are TRBV6-2 or TRBV6-3 and TRBJ2-1; no definite D call. CDR3 protein: CASSLILGEQFF. CDR3 nucleotides: TGTGCCAGCAGCCTAATCTTGGGTGAGCAGTTCTTC.